What follows are 3 T cell receptor beta chains derived from one specimen sequenced in a study of T cell responses to AZD1222 COVID-19 vaccine. The protocol was immunoSEQ multiplex PCR, while the TCRdb copy is restricted to in-frame clones and leaves out a portion. The sample lists approximately 170,000 clones; less than 95% were seen once. Sequenced material: peripheral blood, taken on day 0 of AZD1222 vaccination. The receptor source for this set is an adult in good health.

CDR3 amino acids: CASSLTSYNEQFF. The CDR3 coding sequence is TGTGCCAGCAGTTTGACCAGCTACAATGAGCAGTTCTTC. The gene calls are TRBV12-3 or TRBV12-4 and TRBJ2-1; D call uncertain. The V gene lost 3 bases and the J gene lost 3 bases, with 6 bases spanning the gap. This CDR3 has 13 amino acids.

The J gene is TRBJ2-3, the V gene TRBV4-3; D is unresolved. Trimming pared 3 bases from V and 5 bases from J, leaving 9 bases between. Germline assignment: CDR1 LGHNA and CDR2 YSLEER. CDR3 length equals 13 residues. The chain's CDR3 is CASSQLRGDTQYF. The CDR3 bases are TGCGCCAGCAGCCAGCTCCGAGGAGATACGCAGTATTTT.

The rearrangement joins TRBV3-1 (or the pseudogene TRBV3-2) to TRBJ2-1; possible D gene TRBD2, 5 bases. The ends were cut back, 0 bases at V and 7 bases at J, with 19 bases in the middle. The CDR3 covers 17 residues. Germline values: CDR1 LGHDT, CDR2 YNNKEL (reference sequence). The CDR3 region is CASSQDLPGMIGNEQFF. The CDR3 nucleotides are TGTGCCAGCAGCCAAGATTTGCCGGGGATGATCGGAAATGAGCAGTTCTTC.